The following is a T cell receptor beta chain sequence with its context. This specimen belongs to a study of T-cell memory formation after mild COVID-19. From the 5' RACE reads, TCRdb called clonotypes with MiXCR, one entry per CDR3 protein. In the table there are approximately 340,000 distinct CDR3 sequences, about a sixth of which are singletons. The receptor was derived from a man between 18 and 35 years old who had mild COVID-19 (a few samples of this study predate the infection). Cell type and time point are not known. Sequencing was carried out using PBMCs or a T cell subset sorted from them (not recorded which).

Written as DNA, the CDR3 is TGCAGTGCTTCGTGGACCTACAATGAGCAGTTCTTC. Residues: CSASWTYNEQFF. V usage is TRBV20-1 and J usage is TRBJ2-1, with unresolved D. The germline V gene has CDR1 DFQATT and CDR2 SNEGSKA (reference sequence). The CDR3 has 12 residues. V was trimmed by 5 bases and J by 2 bases, leaving 7 bases between them.